The TCR beta chain described here comes from a study of shared clonotypes between healthy human individuals. Study background: The people who gave samples were a couple of women and a few men aged 18 to 49.

The investigators split CD4+ cells into a CD45RA+ naive subset and a CD45RA-negative memory subset. The CDR3 loop spans 17 amino acids. Germline lookup yields CDR1 WSHSY and CDR2 SAAADI. With 3 bases clipped from V and 7 bases from J, the junction kept 15 bases outside the gene matches. This clone was observed many times. Its antigen is as yet unknown. Study results and caveats: Represented diversity (both genetic and exposure-history) was limited by the small number of donors. With several donors compared, 5% to 5.5% of naive CD4 clonotypes were shared.

Profiled with immunoSEQ multiplex PCR; TCRdb holds only in-frame clones, not every one. The sample consists of hundreds of thousands of clones, less than 85% of them appearing once. Sequencing was carried out using memory CD4+ T cells sorted from blood. Subset: CD45RA-negative fraction. This rearrangement joins TRBV10-2 to TRBJ2-1, with 7 positions matching TRBD2. This sequence was found in a woman aged 25-40 years in good health. The CDR3 coding sequence is TGCGCCAGCAGTGATCAGCGACGTGCGGGAGTCTCTAATGAGCAGTTCTTC. Its translation is CASSDQRRAGVSNEQFF.